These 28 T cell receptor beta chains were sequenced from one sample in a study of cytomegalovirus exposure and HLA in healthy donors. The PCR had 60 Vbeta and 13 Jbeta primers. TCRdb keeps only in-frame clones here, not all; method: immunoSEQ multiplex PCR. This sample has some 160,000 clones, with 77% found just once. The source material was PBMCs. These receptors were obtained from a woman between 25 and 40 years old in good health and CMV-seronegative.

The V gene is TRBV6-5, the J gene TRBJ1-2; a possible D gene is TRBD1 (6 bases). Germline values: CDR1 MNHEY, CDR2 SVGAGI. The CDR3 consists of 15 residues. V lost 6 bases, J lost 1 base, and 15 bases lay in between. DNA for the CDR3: TGTGCCAGCAGAAACCACAGGGCAAGTAACTATGGCTACACCTTC. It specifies CASRNHRASNYGYTF.

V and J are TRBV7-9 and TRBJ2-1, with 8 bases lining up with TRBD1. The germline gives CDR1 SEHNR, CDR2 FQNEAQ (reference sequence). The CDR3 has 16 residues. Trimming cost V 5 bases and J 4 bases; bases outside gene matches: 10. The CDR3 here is CASSGYRGVVYNEQFF. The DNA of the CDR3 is TGTGCCAGCAGCGGATACAGGGGGGTTGTTTACAATGAGCAGTTCTTC.

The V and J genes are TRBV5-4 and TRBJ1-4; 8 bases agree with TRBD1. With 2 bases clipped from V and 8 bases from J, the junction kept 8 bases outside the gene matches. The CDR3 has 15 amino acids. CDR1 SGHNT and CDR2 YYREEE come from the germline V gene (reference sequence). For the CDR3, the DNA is TGTGCCAGCAGCTTCCGACAGGGGAAGGGAGAAAAACTGTTTTTT. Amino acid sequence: CASSFRQGKGEKLFF.

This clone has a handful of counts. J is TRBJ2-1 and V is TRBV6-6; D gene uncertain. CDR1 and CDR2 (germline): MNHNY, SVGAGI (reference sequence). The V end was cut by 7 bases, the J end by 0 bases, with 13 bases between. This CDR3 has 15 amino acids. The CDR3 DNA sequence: TGTGCCAGCACCGAGATTGCAAACTCCTACAATGAGCAGTTCTTC. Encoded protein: CASTEIANSYNEQFF.

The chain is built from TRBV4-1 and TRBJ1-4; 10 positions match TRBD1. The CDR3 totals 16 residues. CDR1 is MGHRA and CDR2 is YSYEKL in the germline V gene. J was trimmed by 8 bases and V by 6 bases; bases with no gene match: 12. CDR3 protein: CASSHIQRTGGEKLFF. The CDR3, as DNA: TGCGCCAGCAGTCACATACAACGGACAGGGGGAGAAAAACTGTTTTTT.

This chain's CDR3 is CASSHSGSWVSDTQYF. The DNA of the CDR3 is TGTGCCAGCAGCCATAGCGGGAGCTGGGTGTCAGATACGCAGTATTTT. The chain has TRBV4-2 and TRBJ2-3; 9 positions agree with TRBD2. V trimming: 3 bases; J trimming: 4 bases; junction bases outside the gene matches: 8. Germline V gene sequence: CDR1 LGHNA, CDR2 YNFKEQ. This CDR3 has 16 residues.

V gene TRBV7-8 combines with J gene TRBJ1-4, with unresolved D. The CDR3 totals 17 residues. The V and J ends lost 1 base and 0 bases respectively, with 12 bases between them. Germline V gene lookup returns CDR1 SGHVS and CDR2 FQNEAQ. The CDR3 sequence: CASSLGQVTATNEKLFF. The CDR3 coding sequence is TGTGCCAGCAGCTTAGGTCAGGTCACCGCAACTAATGAAAAACTGTTTTTT.

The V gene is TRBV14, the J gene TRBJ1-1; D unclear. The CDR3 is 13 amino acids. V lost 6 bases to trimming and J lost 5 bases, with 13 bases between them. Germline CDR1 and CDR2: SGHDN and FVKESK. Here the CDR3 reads CASSLWARTEAFF. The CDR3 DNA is TGTGCCAGCAGTCTCTGGGCTCGGACTGAAGCTTTCTTT.

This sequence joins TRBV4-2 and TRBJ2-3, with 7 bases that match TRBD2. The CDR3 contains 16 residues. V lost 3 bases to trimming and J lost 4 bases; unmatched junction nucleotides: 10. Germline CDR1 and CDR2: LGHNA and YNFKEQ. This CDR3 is CASSHQWRELPDTQYF. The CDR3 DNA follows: TGTGCCAGCAGCCATCAGTGGCGGGAGTTGCCAGATACGCAGTATTTT.

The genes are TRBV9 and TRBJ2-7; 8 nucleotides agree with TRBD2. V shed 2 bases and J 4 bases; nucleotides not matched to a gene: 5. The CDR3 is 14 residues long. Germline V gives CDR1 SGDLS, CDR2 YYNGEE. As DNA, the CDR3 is TGTGCCAGCAGCGTGGGAGCGGGAGAGTACGAGCAGTACTTC. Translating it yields CASSVGAGEYEQYF.

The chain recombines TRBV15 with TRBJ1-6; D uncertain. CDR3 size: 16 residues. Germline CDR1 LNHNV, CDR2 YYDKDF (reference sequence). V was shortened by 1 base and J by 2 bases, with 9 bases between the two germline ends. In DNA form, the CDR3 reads TGTGCCACCAGCAGAGCGAGGGTTCCCTATAATTCACCCCTCCACTTT. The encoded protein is CATSRARVPYNSPLHF.

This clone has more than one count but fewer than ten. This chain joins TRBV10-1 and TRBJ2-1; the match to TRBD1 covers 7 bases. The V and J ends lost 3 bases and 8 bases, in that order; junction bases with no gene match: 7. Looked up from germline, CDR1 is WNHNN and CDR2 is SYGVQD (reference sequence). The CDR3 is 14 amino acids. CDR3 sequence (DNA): TGCGCCAGCAGTGAAGGGGGCCTGTTGGATGAGCAGTTCTTC. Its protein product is CASSEGGLLDEQFF.

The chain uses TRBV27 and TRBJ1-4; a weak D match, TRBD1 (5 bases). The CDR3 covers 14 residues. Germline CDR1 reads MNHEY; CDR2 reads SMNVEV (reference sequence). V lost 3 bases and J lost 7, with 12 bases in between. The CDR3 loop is CASSFAGEGEKLFF. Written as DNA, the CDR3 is TGTGCCAGCAGTTTTGCGGGGGAAGGTGAAAAACTGTTTTTT.

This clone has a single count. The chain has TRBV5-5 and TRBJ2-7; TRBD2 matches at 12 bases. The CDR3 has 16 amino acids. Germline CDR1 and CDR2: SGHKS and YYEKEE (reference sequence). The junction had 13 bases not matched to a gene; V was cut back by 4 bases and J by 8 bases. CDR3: CASSPLLAGGLIKQYF. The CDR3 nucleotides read TGTGCCAGCAGCCCACTGCTAGCGGGAGGGCTGATTAAGCAGTACTTC.

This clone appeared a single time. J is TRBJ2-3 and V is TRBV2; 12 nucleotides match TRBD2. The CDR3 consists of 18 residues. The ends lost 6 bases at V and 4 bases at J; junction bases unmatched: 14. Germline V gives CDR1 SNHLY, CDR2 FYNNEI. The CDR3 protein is CASRDPVASGRAADTQYF. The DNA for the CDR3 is TGTGCCAGCAGGGACCCGGTGGCTAGCGGGAGGGCCGCAGATACGCAGTATTTT. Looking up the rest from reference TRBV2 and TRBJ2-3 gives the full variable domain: EPEVTQTPSHQVTQMGQEVILRCVPISNHLYFYWYRQILGQKVEFLVSFYNNEISEKSEIFDDQFSVERPDGSNFTLKIRSTKLEDSAMYFCASRDPVASGRAADTQYFGPGTRLTVL.

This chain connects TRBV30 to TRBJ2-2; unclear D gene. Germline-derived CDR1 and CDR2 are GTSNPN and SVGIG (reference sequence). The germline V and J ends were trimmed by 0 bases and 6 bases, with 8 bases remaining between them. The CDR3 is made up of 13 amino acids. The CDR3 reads CAWSVLRAGELFF. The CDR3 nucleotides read TGTGCCTGGAGTGTACTCCGGGCCGGGGAGCTGTTTTTT.

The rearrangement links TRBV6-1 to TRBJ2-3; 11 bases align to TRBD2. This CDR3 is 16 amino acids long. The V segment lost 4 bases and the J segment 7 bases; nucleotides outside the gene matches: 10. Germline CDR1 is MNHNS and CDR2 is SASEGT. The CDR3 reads CASSVGGLAVMNTQYF. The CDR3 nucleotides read TGTGCCAGCAGTGTGGGGGGACTAGCGGTGATGAATACGCAGTATTTT.

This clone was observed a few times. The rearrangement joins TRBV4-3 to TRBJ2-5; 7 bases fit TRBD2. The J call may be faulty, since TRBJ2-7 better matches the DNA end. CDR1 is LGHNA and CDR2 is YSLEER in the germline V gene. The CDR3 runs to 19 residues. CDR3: CASSQDLVAGVYSLYEQYF. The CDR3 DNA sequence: TGCGCCAGCAGCCAAGATCTCGTTGCGGGAGTCTATTCGTTGTACGAGCAGTACTTC.

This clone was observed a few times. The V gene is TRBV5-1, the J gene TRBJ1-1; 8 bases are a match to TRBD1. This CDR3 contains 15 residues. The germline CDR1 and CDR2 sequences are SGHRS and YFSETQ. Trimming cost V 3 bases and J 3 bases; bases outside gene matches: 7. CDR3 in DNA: TGCGCCAGCAGCTCCGCCGGACAGGGTTACACTGAAGCTTTCTTT. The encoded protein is CASSSAGQGYTEAFF.

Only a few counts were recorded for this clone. CDR3 sequence: CASSVGGPGTQYF. The CDR3 DNA reads TGTGCCAGCAGCGTAGGGGGGCCGGGGACCCAGTACTTC. V is TRBV9 and J is TRBJ2-5, with a tentative D call TRBD1 (6 bases). Germline CDR1 and CDR2: SGDLS and YYNGEE. With 0 bases removed from V and 7 bases from J, the gap between germline ends came to 10 bases. CDR3 length equals 13 residues.

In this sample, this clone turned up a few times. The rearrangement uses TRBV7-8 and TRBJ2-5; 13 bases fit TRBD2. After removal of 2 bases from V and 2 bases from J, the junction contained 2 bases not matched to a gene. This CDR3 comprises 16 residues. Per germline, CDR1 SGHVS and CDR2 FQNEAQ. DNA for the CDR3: TGTGCCAGCAGCTTATCACTAGCGGGGGGGCAAGAGACCCAGTACTTC. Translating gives CASSLSLAGGQETQYF.

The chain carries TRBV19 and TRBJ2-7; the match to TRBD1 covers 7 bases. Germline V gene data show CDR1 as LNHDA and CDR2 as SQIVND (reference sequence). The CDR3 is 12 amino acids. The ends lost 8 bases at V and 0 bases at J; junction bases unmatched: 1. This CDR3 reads CASGTVSYEQYF. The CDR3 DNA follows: TGTGCCAGTGGGACAGTCTCCTACGAGCAGTACTTC.

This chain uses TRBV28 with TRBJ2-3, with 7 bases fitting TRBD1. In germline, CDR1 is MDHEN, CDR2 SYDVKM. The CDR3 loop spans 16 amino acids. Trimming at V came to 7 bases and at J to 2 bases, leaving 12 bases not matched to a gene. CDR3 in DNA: TGTGCCAGCACCCCCTCGTTGGGACAGAACACAGATACGCAGTATTTT. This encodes CASTPSLGQNTDTQYF.

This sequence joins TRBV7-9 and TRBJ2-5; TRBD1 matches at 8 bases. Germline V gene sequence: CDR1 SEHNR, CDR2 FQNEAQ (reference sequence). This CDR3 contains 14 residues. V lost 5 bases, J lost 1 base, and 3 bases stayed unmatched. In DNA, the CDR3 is TGTGCCAGCAGCCAGGGGGCTTCCCAAGAGACCCAGTACTTC. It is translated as CASSQGASQETQYF.

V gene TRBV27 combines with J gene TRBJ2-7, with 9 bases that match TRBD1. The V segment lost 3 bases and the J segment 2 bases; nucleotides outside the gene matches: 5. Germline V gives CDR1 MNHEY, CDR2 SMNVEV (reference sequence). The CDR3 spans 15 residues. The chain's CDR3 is CASSFSGTGTYEQYF. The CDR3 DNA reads TGTGCCAGCAGTTTTTCCGGGACAGGGACCTACGAGCAGTACTTC.

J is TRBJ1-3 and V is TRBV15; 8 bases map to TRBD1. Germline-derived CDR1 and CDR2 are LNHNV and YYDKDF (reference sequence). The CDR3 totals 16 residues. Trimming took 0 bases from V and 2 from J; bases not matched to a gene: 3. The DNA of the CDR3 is TGTGCCACCAGCAGAGAGGTGACAGGGGCTGGAAACACCATATATTTT. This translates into CATSREVTGAGNTIYF.

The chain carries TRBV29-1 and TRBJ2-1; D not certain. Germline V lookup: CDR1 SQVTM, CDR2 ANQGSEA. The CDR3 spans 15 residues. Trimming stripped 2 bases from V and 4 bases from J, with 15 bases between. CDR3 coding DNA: TGCAGCGTTGAATGGTGGCGGCAGATTTACAATGAGCAGTTCTTC. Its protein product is CSVEWWRQIYNEQFF.

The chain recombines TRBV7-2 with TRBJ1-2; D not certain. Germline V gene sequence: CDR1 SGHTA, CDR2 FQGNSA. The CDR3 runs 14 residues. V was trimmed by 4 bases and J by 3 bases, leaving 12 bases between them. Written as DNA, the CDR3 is TGTGCCAGCAGCTCCGCGTGGGGAGACTATGGCTACACCTTC. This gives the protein CASSSAWGDYGYTF.